This T cell receptor beta chain was captured by sequencing in a study of blood T cell repertoires in COVID-19. Study background: COVID-19 samples, acute and convalescent, were from the United States, Italy and Spain.

Profiling relied on immunoSEQ multiplex PCR, and the TCRdb table lists in-frame clones only, not all of them. In the table there are 200,000 to 300,000 clones, about 89% of which are singletons. CDR1 is MGHRA, CDR2 YSYEKL, per germline. Germline trimming cut 2 bases from V and 8 bases from J; bases unmatched to any gene: 8. There are 14 residues in the CDR3. This clone appeared a few times. The chain has TRBV4-1 and TRBJ1-2, with 7 positions matching TRBD1. The material sequenced was peripheral blood. The TCR comes from a woman between 55 and 75 years old who had recovered from COVID-19. CDR3 sequence reads: CASSQIQGLGGYTF. In DNA, the CDR3 is TGCGCCAGCAGCCAAATACAGGGGTTAGGGGGCTACACCTTC.